This T cell receptor (beta chain) was retrieved from a study of radiation and T cells in renal cell carcinoma. Of note for this clone: The antigen remains undetermined.

As to treatment: treatment-naive control, cytoreductive nephrectomy. Method: immunoSEQ multiplex PCR; TCRdb's copy keeps in-frame clones and lacks some. The profile covers around 23,000 clones, with around half appearing a single time and 20% to 25% taken by the ten largest. Whole-study findings and limits: Only small tumor regions of around 1 g were sampled. Irradiated tumors had higher TCR clonality than control tumors. Dominant CDR3 motifs occupied more repertoire in irradiated than control tumors.

CDR3 length: 16 residues. J lost 7 bases, V lost 7 bases, and 15 bases had no gene match. Germline CDR1 is SNHLY and CDR2 is FYNNEI. The clonotype comes from a human donor with renal cell carcinoma. V and J are TRBV2 and TRBJ2-1, with TRBD1 matching over 8 bases. Sample: tumor tissue, taken from a patient whose treatment was nephrectomy without radiotherapy. The CDR3 DNA reads TGTGCCAGCATCCCCCAACCGGGACAGGCGGGGAATGAGCAGTTCTTC. Protein sequence: CASIPQPGQAGNEQFF.